This TCR beta chain came from a study of human T cells and chemical hapten exposure. Study in general: DPC at 2% was the sensitizing agent, placed on roughly 2 cm by roughly 2 cm of upper inner arm skin. Patch tests applied 0.01% DPC to the upper back and were scored after 6 days. Predominantly women, the patients had alopecia areata, totalis or universalis.

This clonotype was recorded a few times. Germline loops: CDR1 MNHNS, CDR2 SASEGT. Trimming took off 3 bases at V and 1 base at J, with 6 bases between the two ends. The CDR3 totals 13 residues. Individual cDNA molecules received unique molecular identifiers in the library. Each CDR3 protein is one row after TCRdb ran MiXCR on the RACE reads. Altogether 120,000 or so distinct CDR3 sequences are present, approximately 11% being singletons, with the ten largest covering 2% to 2.5%. Time point described: patch test 3, about 24 weeks after DPC sensitization. As for treatment: therapeutic diphenylcyclopropenone sensitization with weekly scalp DPC.

This specimen was whole blood, taken in connection with sensitization to the hapten diphenylcyclopropenone (DPC). This clonotype was obtained from a woman aged 45-60 years with alopecia areata. Some clones in this sample may be carry-over from other donors' samples. V is TRBV6-1 and J is TRBJ1-1; D is unclear. The CDR3 sequence is CASSDMGNTEAFF. The CDR3 DNA is TGTGCCAGCAGTGATATGGGGAACACTGAAGCTTTCTTT.